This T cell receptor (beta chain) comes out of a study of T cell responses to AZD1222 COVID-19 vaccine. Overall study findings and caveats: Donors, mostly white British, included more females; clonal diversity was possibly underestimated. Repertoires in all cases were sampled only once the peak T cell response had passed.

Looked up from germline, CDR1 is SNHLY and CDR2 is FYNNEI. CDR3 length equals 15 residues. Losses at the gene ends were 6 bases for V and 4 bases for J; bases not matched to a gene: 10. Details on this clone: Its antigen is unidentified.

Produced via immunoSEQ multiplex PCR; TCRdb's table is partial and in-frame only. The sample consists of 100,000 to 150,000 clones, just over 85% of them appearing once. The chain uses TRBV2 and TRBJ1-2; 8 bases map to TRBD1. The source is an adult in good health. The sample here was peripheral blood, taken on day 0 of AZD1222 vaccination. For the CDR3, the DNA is TGTGCCAGCAGAAAGGAGGCAGGGGGCACCTATGGCTACACCTTC. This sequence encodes CASRKEAGGTYGYTF.